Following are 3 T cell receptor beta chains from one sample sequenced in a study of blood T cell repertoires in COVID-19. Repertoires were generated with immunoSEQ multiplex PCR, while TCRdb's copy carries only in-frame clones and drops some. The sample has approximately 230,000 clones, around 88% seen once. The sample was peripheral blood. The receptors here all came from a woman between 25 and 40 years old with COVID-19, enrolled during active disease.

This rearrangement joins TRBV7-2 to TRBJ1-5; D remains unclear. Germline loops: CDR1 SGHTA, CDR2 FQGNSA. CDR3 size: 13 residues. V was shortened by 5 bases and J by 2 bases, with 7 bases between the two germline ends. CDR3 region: CASSPVRNQPQHF. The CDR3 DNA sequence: TGTGCCAGCAGCCCGGTTCGCAATCAGCCCCAGCATTTT.

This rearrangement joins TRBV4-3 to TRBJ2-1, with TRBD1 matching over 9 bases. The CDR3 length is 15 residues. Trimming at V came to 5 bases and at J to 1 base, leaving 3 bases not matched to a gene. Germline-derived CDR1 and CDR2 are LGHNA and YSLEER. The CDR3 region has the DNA TGCGCCAGCAGCAGGGACAGGGCGTCCTACAATGAGCAGTTCTTC. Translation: CASSRDRASYNEQFF.

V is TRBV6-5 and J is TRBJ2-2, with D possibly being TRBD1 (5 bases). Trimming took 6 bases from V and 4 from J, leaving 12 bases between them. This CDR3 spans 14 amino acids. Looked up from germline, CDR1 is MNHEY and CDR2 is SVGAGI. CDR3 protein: CASRGSGSTGELFF. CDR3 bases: TGTGCCAGCAGGGGGTCAGGGTCCACCGGGGAGCTGTTTTTT.